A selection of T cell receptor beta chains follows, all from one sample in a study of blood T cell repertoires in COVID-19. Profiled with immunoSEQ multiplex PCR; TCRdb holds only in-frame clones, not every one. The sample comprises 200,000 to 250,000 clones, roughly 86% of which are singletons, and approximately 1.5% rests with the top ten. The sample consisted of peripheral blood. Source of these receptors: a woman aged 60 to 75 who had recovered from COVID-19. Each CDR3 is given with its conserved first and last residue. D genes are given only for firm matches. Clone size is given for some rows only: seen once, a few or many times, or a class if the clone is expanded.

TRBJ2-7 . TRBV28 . CASSRQFGDEQYF TGTGCCAGCAGCCGACAGTTTGGTGACGAGCAGTACTTC
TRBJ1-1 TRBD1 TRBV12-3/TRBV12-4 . CASRNTGVTEAFF TGTGCCAGCAGAAATACAGGGGTCACTGAAGCTTTCTTT
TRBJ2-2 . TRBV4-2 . CASSPGTLAGELFF TGTGCCAGCAGCCCCGGCACCCTAGCCGGGGAGCTGTTTTTT
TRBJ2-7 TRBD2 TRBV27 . CASSRTSRGSYEQYF TGTGCCAGCAGTCGGACTAGCCGGGGCTCCTACGAGCAGTACTTC
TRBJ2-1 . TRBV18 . CASSPRPGPIAYNEQFF TGTGCCAGCTCACCTCGACCGGGCCCTATAGCGTACAATGAGCAGTTCTTC
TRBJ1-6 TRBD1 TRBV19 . CASTSRQGFYNSPLHF TGTGCCAGTACCTCTCGACAGGGTTTCTATAATTCACCCCTCCACTTT
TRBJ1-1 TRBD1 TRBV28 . CASSFPWTGVNTEAFF TGTGCCAGCAGTTTTCCTTGGACAGGGGTGAACACTGAAGCTTTCTTT
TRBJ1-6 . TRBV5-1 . CASSRRSGVNSPLHF TGCGCCAGCAGCCGTCGGTCGGGGGTAAATTCACCCCTCCACTTT
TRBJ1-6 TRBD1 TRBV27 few CASSLSGQGYSPLHF TGTGCCAGCAGTTTATCGGGACAGGGGTACTCACCCCTCCACTTT
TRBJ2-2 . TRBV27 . CASSWGGTITGELFF TGTGCCAGCAGTTGGGGGGGCACAATCACCGGGGAGCTGTTTTTT
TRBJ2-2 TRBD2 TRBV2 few CASSEVRGGYNTGELFF TGTGCCAGCAGTGAAGTGCGGGGGGGTTACAACACCGGGGAGCTGTTTTTT
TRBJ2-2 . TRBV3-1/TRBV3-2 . CASRSLGGKTGELFF TGTGCCAGCCGTAGCTTGGGGGGAAAAACCGGGGAGCTGTTTTTT
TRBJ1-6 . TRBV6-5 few CASSYEGSNSPLHF TGTGCCAGCAGTTACGAGGGAAGTAATTCACCCCTCCACTTT
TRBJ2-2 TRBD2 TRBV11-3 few CASSLATRGGLFF TGTGCCAGCAGCTTAGCGACCCGGGGGGGGCTGTTTTTT
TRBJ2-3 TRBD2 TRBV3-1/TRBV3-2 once CASSPPSGGMSTDTQYF TGTGCCAGCAGCCCACCTAGCGGGGGGATGAGCACAGATACGCAGTATTTT
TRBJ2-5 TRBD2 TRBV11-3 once CASSLVGSGGQETQYF TGTGCCAGCAGCTTAGTGGGGAGCGGGGGGCAAGAGACCCAGTACTTC
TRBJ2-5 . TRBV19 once CASSETRQETQYF TGTGCCAGTAGTGAGACAAGACAAGAGACCCAGTACTTC
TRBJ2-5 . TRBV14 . CASSHWTGGQETQYF TGTGCCAGCAGCCATTGGACAGGAGGGCAGGAGACCCAGTACTTC
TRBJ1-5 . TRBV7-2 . CASSLDNFYQPQHF TGTGCCAGCAGCTTGGACAATTTTTATCAGCCCCAGCATTTT
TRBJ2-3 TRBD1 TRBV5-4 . CASSAHRDRGFSEGTDTQYF TGTGCCAGCAGCGCACACCGGGACAGGGGGTTTTCTGAGGGCACAGATACGCAGTATTTT
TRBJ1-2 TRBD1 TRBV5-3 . CARSFGGDSLYGYTF TGTGCCAGAAGCTTCGGGGGGGACAGCCTCTATGGCTACACCTTC
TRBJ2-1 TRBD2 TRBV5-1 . CASSSAGTSGVNEQFF TGCGCCAGCAGCTCGGCCGGGACTAGCGGGGTCAATGAGCAGTTCTTC
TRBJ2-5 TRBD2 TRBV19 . CASAARAGPQETQYF TGTGCCAGTGCCGCCCGAGCGGGGCCGCAAGAGACCCAGTACTTC
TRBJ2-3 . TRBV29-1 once CSVFKGGSTDTQYF TGCAGCGTTTTTAAGGGAGGTAGCACAGATACGCAGTATTTT
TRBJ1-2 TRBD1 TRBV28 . CASRRQGAGGYTF TGTGCCAGCAGGCGACAGGGGGCAGGGGGCTACACCTTC
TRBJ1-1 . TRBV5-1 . CASSLQGMNTEAFF TGCGCCAGCAGCTTGCAGGGAATGAACACTGAAGCTTTCTTT
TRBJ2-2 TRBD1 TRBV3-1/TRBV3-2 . CASSDTKQGVSGELFF TGTGCCAGCAGCGACACAAAACAGGGGGTATCCGGGGAGCTGTTTTTT
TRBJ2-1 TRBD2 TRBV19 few CASDTGTSGNEQFF TGTGCCAGTGATACCGGGACTAGCGGCAATGAGCAGTTCTTC
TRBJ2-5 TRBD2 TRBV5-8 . CASSNGGDLGWGETQYF TGTGCCAGCAGCAACGGGGGGGACCTCGGATGGGGAGAGACCCAGTACTTC
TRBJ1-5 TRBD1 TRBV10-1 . CASSAPGTGASNQPQHF TGCGCCAGCAGCGCCCCCGGGACAGGGGCCAGCAATCAGCCCCAGCATTTT
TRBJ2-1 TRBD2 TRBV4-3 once CASSQGSGGPYNEQFF TGCGCCAGCAGCCAAGGTAGCGGGGGGCCTTACAATGAGCAGTTCTTC
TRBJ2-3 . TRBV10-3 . CAISEGASTDTQYF TGTGCCATCAGTGAAGGGGCTAGCACAGATACGCAGTATTTT
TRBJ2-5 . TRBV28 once CASRGLGETQYF TGTGCCAGCAGGGGACTCGGAGAGACCCAGTACTTC
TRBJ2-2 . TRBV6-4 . CASSSDHGGTGELFF TGTGCCAGCAGTTCGGACCACGGGGGCACCGGGGAGCTGTTTTTT
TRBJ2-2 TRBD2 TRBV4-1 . CASSPVRSSGNTGELFF TGCGCCAGCAGCCCTGTTAGGTCTAGCGGGAACACCGGGGAGCTGTTTTTT
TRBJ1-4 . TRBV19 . CASSSTGASDEKLFF TGTGCCAGTAGTTCCACGGGAGCTTCGGATGAAAAACTGTTTTTT
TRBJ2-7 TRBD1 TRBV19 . CASSTRTGASYEQYF TGTGCCAGTAGTACCCGGACAGGGGCCTCCTACGAGCAGTACTTC
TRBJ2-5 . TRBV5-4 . CASSLGTNQETQYF TGTGCCAGCAGCTTGGGGACTAACCAAGAGACCCAGTACTTC
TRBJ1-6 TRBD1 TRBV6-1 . CASSEAHRGASPLHF TGTGCCAGCAGTGAAGCGCACAGGGGTGCTTCACCCCTCCACTTT
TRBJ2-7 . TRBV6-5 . CASSYGGGIYEQYF TGTGCCAGCAGTTACGGCGGAGGAATCTACGAGCAGTACTTC
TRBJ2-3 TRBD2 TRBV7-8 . CASYGLAGGPSTDTQYF TGTGCCAGCTACGGGCTAGCGGGGGGGCCAAGCACAGATACGCAGTATTTT
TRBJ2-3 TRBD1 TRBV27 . CASTRGPRVRKDTQYF TGTGCCAGCACAAGGGGGCCTCGAGTCAGAAAGGATACGCAGTATTTT
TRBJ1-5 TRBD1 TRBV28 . CASSPQTGVQPQHF TGTGCCAGCAGTCCCCAGACAGGGGTTCAGCCCCAGCATTTT
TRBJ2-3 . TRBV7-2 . CASSLVGYGYTDTQYF TGTGCCAGCAGCTTAGTGGGCTACGGCTACACAGATACGCAGTATTTT
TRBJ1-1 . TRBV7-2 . CVAGRTEAFF TGTGTGGCGGGGCGCACTGAAGCTTTCTTT
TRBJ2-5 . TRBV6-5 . CASSYSTEQETQYF TGTGCCAGCAGTTACTCGACAGAGCAAGAGACCCAGTACTTC
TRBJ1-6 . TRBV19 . CASSIGRTPLHF TGTGCCAGTAGTATCGGCAGGACACCCCTCCACTTT
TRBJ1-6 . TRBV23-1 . CASSPKGAHPDNSPLHF TGCGCCAGCAGTCCTAAAGGGGCGCATCCCGATAATTCACCCCTCCACTTT
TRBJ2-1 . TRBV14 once CASSQQRGNYNEQFF TGTGCCAGCAGCCAACAACGGGGGAACTACAATGAGCAGTTCTTC
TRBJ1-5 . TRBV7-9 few CASSLWTGSLDQPQHF TGTGCCAGCAGCTTATGGACGGGGTCGTTGGATCAGCCCCAGCATTTT
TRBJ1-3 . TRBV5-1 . CASSLGSGSDGNTIYF TGCGCCAGCAGCTTGGGTTCGGGGTCGGATGGAAACACCATATATTTT
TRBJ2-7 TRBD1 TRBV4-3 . CASSQDLILGQGVSYEQYF TGCGCCAGCAGCCAAGATCTAATACTTGGACAGGGCGTTTCCTACGAGCAGTACTTC
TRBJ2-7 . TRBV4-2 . CASSRHYEQYF TGTGCCAGCAGCCGACACTACGAGCAGTACTTC
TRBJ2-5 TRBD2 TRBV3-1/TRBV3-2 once CASSLLRAGSPLQETQYF TGTGCCAGCAGCTTACTTCGAGCGGGGAGCCCCTTGCAAGAGACCCAGTACTTC
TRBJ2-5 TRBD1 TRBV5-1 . CASSHGTGYQETQYF TGCGCCAGCAGCCACGGGACAGGGTATCAAGAGACCCAGTACTTC
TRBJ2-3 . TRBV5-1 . CASSLAVSGYTDTQYF TGCGCCAGCAGCTTGGCGGTTAGCGGCTACACAGATACGCAGTATTTT
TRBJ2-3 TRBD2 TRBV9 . CASSVSGATDTQYF TGTGCCAGCAGCGTTAGCGGGGCCACAGATACGCAGTATTTT
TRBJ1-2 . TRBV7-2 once CASSLAPQGGGYTF TGTGCCAGCAGCTTAGCCCCGCAGGGCGGAGGCTACACCTTC
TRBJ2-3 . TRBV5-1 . CASSLDTGPDTQYF TGCGCCAGCAGCCTAGACACAGGGCCGGATACGCAGTATTTT